This T cell receptor beta chain derives from a study of neoadjuvant anti-PD-1 for oral cavity cancer. This table comes from immunoSEQ multiplex PCR, and its TCRdb copy is limited to in-frame clones, with some not included. The top ten hold approximately 2.6% of the sample, which has approximately 15,000 clones, 72% seen once. Stage II-IVA oral cavity squamous cell carcinoma was new and untreated by systemic or radiation therapy. These oral cavity squamous cell carcinomas were HPV-negative and locally advanced. PBMCs were not maintained or expanded in culture before analysis. V shed 1 base and J shed 5 bases, with 27 bases lying between them. The length of the CDR3 is 20 residues. Germline CDR1 and CDR2: SGHRS and YFSETQ.

Specimen: PBMCs, collected before nivolumab (anti-PD-1) treatment. The receptor was derived from a person aged 40 to 85 with oral cavity squamous cell carcinoma. V gene TRBV5-1 combines with J gene TRBJ1-4; tentatively, D is TRBD1 (6 bases). Here the CDR3 reads CASSLNLDGTIQGPNEKLFF. The CDR3 region has the DNA TGCGCCAGCAGCTTGAACCTGGACGGGACAATTCAAGGACCAAATGAAAAACTGTTTTTT.